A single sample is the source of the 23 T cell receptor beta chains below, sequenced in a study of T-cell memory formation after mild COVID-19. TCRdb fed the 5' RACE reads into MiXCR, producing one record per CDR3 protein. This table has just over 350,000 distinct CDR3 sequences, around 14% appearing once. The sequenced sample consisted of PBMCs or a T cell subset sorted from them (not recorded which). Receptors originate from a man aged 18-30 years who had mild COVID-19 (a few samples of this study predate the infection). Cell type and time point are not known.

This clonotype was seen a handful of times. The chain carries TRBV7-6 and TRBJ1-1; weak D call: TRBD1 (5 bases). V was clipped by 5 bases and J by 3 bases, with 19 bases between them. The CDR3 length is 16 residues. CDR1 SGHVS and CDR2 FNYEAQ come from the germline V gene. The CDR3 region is CASSPGTEGLYTEAFF. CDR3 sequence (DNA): TGTGCCAGCAGCCCAGGGACGGAGGGATTGTACACTGAAGCTTTCTTT.

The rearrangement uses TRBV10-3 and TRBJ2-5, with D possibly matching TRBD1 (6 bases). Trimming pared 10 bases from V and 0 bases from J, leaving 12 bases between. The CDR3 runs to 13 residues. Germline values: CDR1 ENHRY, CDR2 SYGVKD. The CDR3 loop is CATGAVDQETQYF. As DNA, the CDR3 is TGTGCCACAGGGGCCGTGGACCAAGAGACCCAGTACTTC.

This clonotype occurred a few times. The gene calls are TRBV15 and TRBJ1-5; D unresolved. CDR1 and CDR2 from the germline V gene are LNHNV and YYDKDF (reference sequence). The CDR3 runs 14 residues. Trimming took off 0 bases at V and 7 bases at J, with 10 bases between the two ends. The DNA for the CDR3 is TGTGCCACCAGCAGAGAAGGGTTGGGGCAGCCCCAGCATTTT. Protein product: CATSREGLGQPQHF.

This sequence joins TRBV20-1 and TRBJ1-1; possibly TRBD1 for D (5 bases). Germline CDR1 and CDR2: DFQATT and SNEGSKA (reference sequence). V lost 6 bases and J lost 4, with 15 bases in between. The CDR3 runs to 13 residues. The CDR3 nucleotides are TGCAGTGCCCAGAAGCAGGGAGGCACTGAAGCTTTCTTT. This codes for CSAQKQGGTEAFF.

DNA for the CDR3: TGTGCCAGCAGCTTACGACAGGGGTTACGGTATGGCTACACCTTC. It translates to CASSLRQGLRYGYTF. The chain couples TRBV13 to TRBJ1-2; 8 bases match TRBD1. CDR3 size: 15 residues. V shed 2 bases, J shed 5 bases, and the junction held 7 bases outside the gene matches. CDR1 PRHDT and CDR2 FYEKMQ come from the germline V gene (reference sequence).

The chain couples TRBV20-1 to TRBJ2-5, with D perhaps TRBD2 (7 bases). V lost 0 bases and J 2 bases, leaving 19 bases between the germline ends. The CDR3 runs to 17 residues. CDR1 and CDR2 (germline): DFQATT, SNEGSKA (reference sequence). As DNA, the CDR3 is TGCAGTGCTAGAGATAGGATGGCGGGGGCGACACAAGAGACCCAGTACTTC. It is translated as CSARDRMAGATQETQYF.

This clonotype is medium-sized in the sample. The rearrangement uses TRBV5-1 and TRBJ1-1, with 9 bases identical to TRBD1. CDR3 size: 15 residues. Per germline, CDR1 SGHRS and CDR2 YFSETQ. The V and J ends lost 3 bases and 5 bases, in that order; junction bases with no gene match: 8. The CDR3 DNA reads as TGCGCCAGCAGCTCCGGGACAGGGCAGGCGACTGAAGCTTTCTTT. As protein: CASSSGTGQATEAFF.

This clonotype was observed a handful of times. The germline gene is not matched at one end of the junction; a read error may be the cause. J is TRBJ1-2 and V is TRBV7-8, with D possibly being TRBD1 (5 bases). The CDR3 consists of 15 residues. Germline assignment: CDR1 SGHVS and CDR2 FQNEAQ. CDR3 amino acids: CASTLLQGPSYGYTF. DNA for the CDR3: TGTGCCAGCACCTTACTCCAGGGCCCCTCCTATGGCTACACCTTC.

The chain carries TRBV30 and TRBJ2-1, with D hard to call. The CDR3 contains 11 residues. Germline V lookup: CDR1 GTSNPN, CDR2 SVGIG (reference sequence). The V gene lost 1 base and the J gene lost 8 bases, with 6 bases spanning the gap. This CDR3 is CAWSEIDEQFF. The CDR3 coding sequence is TGTGCCTGGAGTGAAATCGATGAGCAGTTCTTC.

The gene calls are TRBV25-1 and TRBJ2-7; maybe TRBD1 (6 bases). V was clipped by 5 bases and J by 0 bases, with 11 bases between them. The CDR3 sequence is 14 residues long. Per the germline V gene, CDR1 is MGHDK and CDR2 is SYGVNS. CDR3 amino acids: CASSRPDSSYEQYF. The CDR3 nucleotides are TGTGCCAGCAGTCGCCCGGACAGCTCCTACGAGCAGTACTTC.

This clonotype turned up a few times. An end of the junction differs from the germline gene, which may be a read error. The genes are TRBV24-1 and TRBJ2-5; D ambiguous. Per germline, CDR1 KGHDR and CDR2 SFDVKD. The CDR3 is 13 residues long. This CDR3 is CATSDHRKETQYF. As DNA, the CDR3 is TGTGCCACCAGTGACCACCGTAAAGAAACCCAGTACTTC.

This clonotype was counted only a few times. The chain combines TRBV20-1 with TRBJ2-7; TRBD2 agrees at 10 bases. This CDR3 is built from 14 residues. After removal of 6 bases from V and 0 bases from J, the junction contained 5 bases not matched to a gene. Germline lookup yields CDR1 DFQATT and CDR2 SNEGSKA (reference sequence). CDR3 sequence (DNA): TGCAGTGCCGGACTAGCGGTGAGCTCCTACGAGCAGTACTTC. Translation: CSAGLAVSSYEQYF.

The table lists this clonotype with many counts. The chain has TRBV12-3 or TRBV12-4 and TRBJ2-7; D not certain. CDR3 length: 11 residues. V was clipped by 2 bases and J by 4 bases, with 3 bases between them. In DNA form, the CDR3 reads TGTGCCAGCAGTTTAACTTACGAGCAGTACTTC. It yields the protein CASSLTYEQYF.

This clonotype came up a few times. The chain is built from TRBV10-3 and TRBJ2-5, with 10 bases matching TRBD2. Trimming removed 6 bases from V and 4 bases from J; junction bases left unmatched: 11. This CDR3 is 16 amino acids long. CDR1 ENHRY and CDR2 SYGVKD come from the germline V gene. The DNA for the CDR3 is TGTGCCATCAGCGAAGCTAGCGGGGGATCTCCAGAGACCCAGTACTTC. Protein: CAISEASGGSPETQYF.

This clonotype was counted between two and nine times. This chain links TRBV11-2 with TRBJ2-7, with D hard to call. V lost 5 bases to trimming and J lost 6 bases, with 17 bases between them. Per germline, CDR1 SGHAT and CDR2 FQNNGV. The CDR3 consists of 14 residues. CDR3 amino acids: CASSPGAWSIEQYV. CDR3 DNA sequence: TGTGCCAGCAGCCCGGGCGCCTGGTCGATCGAGCAGTACGTC.

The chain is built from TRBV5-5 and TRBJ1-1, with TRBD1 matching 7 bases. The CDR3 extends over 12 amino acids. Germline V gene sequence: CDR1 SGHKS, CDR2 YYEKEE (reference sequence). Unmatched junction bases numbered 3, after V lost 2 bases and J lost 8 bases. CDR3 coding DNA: TGTGCCAGCAGCTTCGCAGGGGGAGAAGCTTTCTTT. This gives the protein CASSFAGGEAFF.

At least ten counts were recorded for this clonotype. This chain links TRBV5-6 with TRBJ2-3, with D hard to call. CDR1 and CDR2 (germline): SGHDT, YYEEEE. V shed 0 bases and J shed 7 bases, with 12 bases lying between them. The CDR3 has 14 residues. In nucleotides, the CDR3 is TGTGCCAGCAGCTTGGCCACCTTTCGAAATACGCAGTATTTT. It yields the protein CASSLATFRNTQYF.

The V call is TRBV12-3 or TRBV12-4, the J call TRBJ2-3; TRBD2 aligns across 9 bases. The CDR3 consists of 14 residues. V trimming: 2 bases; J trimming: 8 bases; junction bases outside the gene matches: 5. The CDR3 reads CASSLSGGSGTQYF. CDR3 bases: TGTGCCAGCAGTTTAAGCGGGGGGTCGGGTACGCAGTATTTT.

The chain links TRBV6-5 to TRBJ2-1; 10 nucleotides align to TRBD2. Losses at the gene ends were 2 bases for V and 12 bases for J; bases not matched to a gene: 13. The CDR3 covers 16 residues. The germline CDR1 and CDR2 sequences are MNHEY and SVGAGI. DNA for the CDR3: TGTGCCAGCAGTTACCGGCCCCCGGGACTAGCGTGGGGGCAGTTCTTC. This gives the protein CASSYRPPGLAWGQFF.

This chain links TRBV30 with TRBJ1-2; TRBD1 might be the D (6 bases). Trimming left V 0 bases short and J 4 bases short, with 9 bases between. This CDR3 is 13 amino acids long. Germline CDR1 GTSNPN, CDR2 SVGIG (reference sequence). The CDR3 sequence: CAWSVQGGYGYTF. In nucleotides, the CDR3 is TGTGCCTGGAGTGTACAGGGAGGCTATGGCTACACCTTC.

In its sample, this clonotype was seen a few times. The CDR3 loop is CASSQERGVPWYNEQFF. For the CDR3, the DNA is TGCGCCAGCAGCCAAGAACGGGGGGTCCCTTGGTACAATGAGCAGTTCTTC. The chain links TRBV4-3 to TRBJ2-1; 7 nucleotides match TRBD2. Trimming removed 0 bases from V and 4 bases from J; junction bases left unmatched: 9. Germline values: CDR1 LGHNA, CDR2 YSLEER. The length of the CDR3 is 17 residues.

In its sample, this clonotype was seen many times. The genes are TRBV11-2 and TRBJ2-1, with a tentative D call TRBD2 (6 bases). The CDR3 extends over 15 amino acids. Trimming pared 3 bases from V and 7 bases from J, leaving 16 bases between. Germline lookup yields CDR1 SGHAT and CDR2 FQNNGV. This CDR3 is CASSFGLLGGNEQFF. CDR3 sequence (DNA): TGTGCCAGCAGCTTCGGGTTACTGGGAGGTAATGAGCAGTTCTTC.

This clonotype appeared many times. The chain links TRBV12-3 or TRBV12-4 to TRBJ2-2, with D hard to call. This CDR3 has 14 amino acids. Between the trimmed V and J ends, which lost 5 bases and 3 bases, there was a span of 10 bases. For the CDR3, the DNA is TGTGCCAGCAGTGGTCTAAGGGACACCGGGGAGCTGTTTTTT. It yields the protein CASSGLRDTGELFF.